This T cell receptor beta chain was captured in a study of OX40 agonist ivuxolimab in advanced cancers. Data came from immunoSEQ multiplex PCR; TCRdb stores just in-frame clones and leaves some out. The sample yields 78,000 or so clones, about 92% seen once. The CDR3 runs to 16 residues. Sampling of blood occurred at baseline, cycle 4 day 1, and cycle 7 day 1. This TCR was recovered from an adult with an advanced solid tumor such as melanoma, head and neck, liver or kidney cancer. The chain combines TRBV21-1 with TRBJ1-2; the table's D call, TRBD1, has no DNA check behind it. TRBV21-1 is designated a pseudogene. This specimen was CD4+ or CD8+ T cells sorted from blood, taken in a trial of the OX40 agonist ivuxolimab. The CDR3 nucleotides read TGTGCCAGCAGTTCTCCCCCGGGACAGGGGAACTATGGCTACACCTTC. Translating it yields CASSSPPGQGNYGYTF.